This entry lists 24 T cell receptor beta chains sequenced from one sample in a study of Ad26.COV2.S vaccination and SARS-CoV-2 variants. The method was immunoSEQ multiplex PCR; TCRdb's version includes in-frame clones alone and lacks a portion of them. Seen here are a few hundred thousand clones, around 91% observed once, and the top ten hold 1.5% to 2%. Treatment in this sample: around 19 received Ad26.COV2.S at low or high dose, single or two shots; about 5 received placebo; per-sample allocation not given. At day 63 after the first vaccine or placebo injection, samples were drawn. The input for sequencing was peripheral blood, taken in a trial of Ad26.COV2.S vaccine versus placebo. These TCRs come from a person between 18 and 65 years old who received the Ad26.COV2.S COVID-19 vaccine or a placebo.

The V gene is TRBV10-3, the J gene TRBJ2-3, with TRBD2 as a possible D gene (6 bases). V was trimmed by 4 bases and J by 2 bases, leaving 13 bases between them. CDR1 ENHRY and CDR2 SYGVKD come from the germline V gene. The CDR3 totals 15 residues. The CDR3 DNA follows: TGTGCCATCAGTGCCCTGGCGGGGCTCACAGATACGCAGTATTTT. Protein: CAISALAGLTDTQYF.

As DNA, the CDR3 is TGTGCCTGGGGACAGGGTTCCCACGAGCAGTACTTC. Translated, it gives CAWGQGSHEQYF. This chain links TRBV30 with TRBJ2-7, with 8 bases that match TRBD1. Trimming at V came to 5 bases and at J to 5 bases, leaving 5 bases not matched to a gene. Germline CDR1 reads GTSNPN; CDR2 reads SVGIG (reference sequence). The CDR3 runs 12 residues.

The rearrangement uses TRBV5-1 and TRBJ2-7, with TRBD1 matching 7 bases. In germline, CDR1 is SGHRS, CDR2 YFSETQ. The length of the CDR3 is 15 residues. V was pared by 0 bases and J by 5 bases, with 8 bases of the junction left unmatched. This CDR3 is CASSLVPGGMDEQYF. The CDR3 DNA sequence: TGCGCCAGCAGCTTGGTGCCAGGGGGTATGGACGAGCAGTACTTC.

The V call is TRBV7-9, the J call TRBJ1-2; D not resolved. This CDR3 spans 15 amino acids. Trimming shortened V by 3 bases and J by 0 bases, and 11 bases separated the two germline ends. Germline V CDR1 and CDR2: SEHNR, FQNEAQ (reference sequence). For the CDR3, the DNA is TGTGCCAGCAGCTTTGGCGGGCTACCTAACTATGGCTACACCTTC. Its translation is CASSFGGLPNYGYTF.

Here the CDR3 DNA reads TGTGCCAGCAGGCTCGAGGGGAACACTGAAGCTTTCTTT. Residues: CASRLEGNTEAFF. The chain is built from TRBV28 and TRBJ1-1; D call uncertain. V was clipped by 6 bases and J by 1 base, with 9 bases between them. The CDR3 length is 13 residues. Germline CDR1 reads MDHEN; CDR2 reads SYDVKM. The variable domain in full, with the rest retrieved from reference TRBV28 and TRBJ1-1, is DVKVTQSSRYLVKRTGEKVFLECVQDMDHENMFWYRQDPGLGLRLIYFSYDVKMKEKGDIPEGYSVSREKKERFSLILESASTNQTSMYLCASRLEGNTEAFFGQGTRLTVV.

V usage is TRBV7-9 and J usage is TRBJ2-1; D is undetermined. The length of the CDR3 is 11 residues. Germline V gene sequence: CDR1 SEHNR, CDR2 FQNEAQ (reference sequence). The V gene lost 1 base and the J gene lost 9 bases, with 4 bases spanning the gap. The CDR3 here is CASSLGSEQFF. The CDR3 region has the DNA TGTGCCAGCAGCTTAGGGAGTGAGCAGTTCTTC.

The chain employs TRBV19 and TRBJ2-3, with 8 bases fitting TRBD2. With 4 bases clipped from V and 4 bases from J, the junction kept 7 bases outside the gene matches. From germline, CDR1 is LNHDA and CDR2 SQIVND (reference sequence). The CDR3 spans 15 residues. The CDR3 DNA reads as TGTGCCAGTAGTACAAAGCGGGAGTTGGCAGATACGCAGTATTTT. Protein product: CASSTKRELADTQYF.

This chain uses TRBV27 with TRBJ2-1, with 8 bases fitting TRBD1. CDR1 is MNHEY, CDR2 SMNVEV, per germline (reference sequence). This CDR3 has 14 residues. J was trimmed by 8 bases and V by 5 bases; bases with no gene match: 8. The CDR3 loop reads CASSRDRGGYEQFF. The CDR3 nucleotides are TGTGCCAGCAGTAGAGACAGGGGAGGATATGAGCAGTTCTTC.

The chain combines TRBV7-9 with TRBJ2-5; 8 positions match TRBD1. V was clipped by 5 bases and J by 1 base; unmatched bases: 15. Germline CDR1 reads SEHNR; CDR2 reads FQNEAQ (reference sequence). This CDR3 comprises 18 residues. The CDR3 DNA reads TGTGCCAGCAGCCTCCGCCTAGGGGGCAGGGGGCCCCAAGAGACCCAGTACTTC. Its translation is CASSLRLGGRGPQETQYF.

The CDR3 nucleotides are TGTGCCAGCAGGACTTCCCCGAACACCGGGGAGCTGTTTTTT. It specifies CASRTSPNTGELFF. The gene calls are TRBV11-1 and TRBJ2-2; D unresolved. Trimming cost V 6 bases and J 0 bases, with 8 bases left between them. There are 14 residues in the CDR3. Germline CDR1 is SGHAT and CDR2 is FQDESV (reference sequence). The full variable domain, completed using reference TRBV11-1 and TRBJ2-2, is EAEVAQSPRYKITEKSQAVAFWCDPISGHATLYWYRQILGQGPELLVQFQDESVVDDSQLPKDRFSAERLKGVDSTLKIQPAELGDSAMYLCASRTSPNTGELFFGEGSRLTVL.

This chain uses TRBV4-1 with TRBJ1-4; 7 nucleotides agree with TRBD1. Germline CDR1 MGHRA, CDR2 YSYEKL. V lost 5 bases, J lost 0 bases, and 6 bases stayed unmatched. CDR3 length: 16 residues. This CDR3 is CASSTGQSPTNEKLFF. The DNA for the CDR3 is TGCGCCAGCAGCACGGGACAGTCACCAACTAATGAAAAACTGTTTTTT.

V usage is TRBV7-9 and J usage is TRBJ2-7; 9 bases line up with TRBD1. The V gene end was trimmed by 5 bases and the J gene end by 2 bases; junction bases not matched to a gene: 13. Germline V gene lookup returns CDR1 SEHNR and CDR2 FQNEAQ (reference sequence). The CDR3 consists of 17 residues. This CDR3 reads CASSPGQGFSSTYEQYF. The CDR3 DNA sequence: TGTGCCAGCAGCCCGGGACAGGGTTTTTCTAGTACCTACGAGCAGTACTTC.

The gene calls are TRBV30 and TRBJ1-2; 10 nucleotides align to TRBD1. The junction had 6 bases not matched to a gene; V was cut back by 1 base and J by 7 bases. Germline V gene data show CDR1 as GTSNPN and CDR2 as SVGIG (reference sequence). The CDR3 sequence is 14 residues long. The CDR3 loop reads CAWSGQGASSGYTF. CDR3 in DNA: TGTGCCTGGAGTGGACAGGGGGCATCCTCTGGCTACACCTTC.

The rearrangement joins TRBV5-1 to TRBJ2-7; D is uncertain. V was trimmed by 3 bases and J by 6 bases, leaving 10 bases between them. This CDR3 spans 12 amino acids. The germline V gene has CDR1 SGHRS and CDR2 YFSETQ. CDR3 residues: CASSSNLGEQYF. In nucleotides, the CDR3 is TGCGCCAGCAGCTCAAACTTAGGCGAGCAGTACTTC.

This clone was seen only a few times. This CDR3 is also generated by other DNA sequences in the sample. The chain couples TRBV19 to TRBJ2-3; possible D gene TRBD1, 6 bases. This CDR3 is built from 13 residues. CDR1 and CDR2 (germline): LNHDA, SQIVND (reference sequence). V was shortened by 3 bases and J by 3 bases, with 7 bases between the two germline ends. The CDR3 loop is CASSIRGTDTQYF. CDR3 nucleotide sequence: TGTGCCAGTAGTATTAGGGGGACAGATACGCAGTATTTT. Looking up the rest from reference TRBV19 and TRBJ2-3 gives the full variable domain: DGGITQSPKYLFRKEGQNVTLSCEQNLNHDAMYWYRQDPGQGLRLIYYSQIVNDFQKGDIAEGYSVSREKKESFPLTVTSAQKNPTAFYLCASSIRGTDTQYFGPGTRLTVL.

A single count supports this clone. The chain employs TRBV28 and TRBJ2-7, with 7 bases matching TRBD1. The CDR3 is made up of 13 amino acids. J was trimmed by 5 bases and V by 3 bases; bases with no gene match: 4. The germline V gene encodes CDR1 MDHEN and CDR2 SYDVKM. DNA of the CDR3: TGTGCCAGCAGTTTGGGGGACAGAGACGAGCAGTACTTC. It codes for CASSLGDRDEQYF.

CDR3 region: CASRIPGPEAFF. CDR3 sequence (DNA): TGTGCCAGCAGAATACCGGGCCCAGAAGCTTTCTTT. The V gene is TRBV6-5, the J gene TRBJ1-1; no firm D call. Germline CDR1 is MNHEY and CDR2 is SVGAGI. Trimming stripped 6 bases from V and 8 bases from J, with 13 bases between. The CDR3 contains 12 residues.

Note on this clone: Other DNA sequences within the sample encode an identical CDR3. The rearrangement joins TRBV7-9 to TRBJ1-5; D might be TRBD1 (5 bases). This CDR3 spans 12 amino acids. V was clipped by 5 bases and J by 5 bases, with 7 bases between them. Germline values: CDR1 SEHNR, CDR2 FQNEAQ (reference sequence). CDR3 bases: TGTGCCAGCAGCCTAGGGGATCAGCCCCAGCATTTT. This codes for CASSLGDQPQHF.

The chain is built from TRBV10-3 and TRBJ2-6; D gene ambiguous. CDR3 size: 14 residues. Trimming pared 0 bases from V and 3 bases from J, leaving 3 bases between. Germline-derived CDR1 and CDR2 are ENHRY and SYGVKD. CDR3 region: CAISESGGANVLTF. CDR3 in DNA: TGTGCCATCAGTGAGTCTGGTGGGGCCAACGTCCTGACTTTC.

This clone appeared a few times. This chain uses TRBV20-1 with TRBJ2-1; D ambiguous. The V end was cut by 0 bases, the J end by 9 bases, with 6 bases between. This CDR3 has 11 residues. The germline V gene has CDR1 DFQATT and CDR2 SNEGSKA (reference sequence). The CDR3 region is CSARDPPEQFF. The CDR3, as DNA: TGCAGTGCTAGAGATCCCCCTGAGCAGTTCTTC.

The rearrangement joins TRBV9 to TRBJ2-1; the D is unclear. Trimming removed 0 bases from V and 0 bases from J, with 4 bases in between. The germline CDR1 and CDR2 sequences are SGDLS and YYNGEE. The CDR3 has 14 residues. CDR3 amino acids: CASSVEVSYNEQFF. The CDR3 region has the DNA TGTGCCAGCAGCGTAGAGGTCTCCTACAATGAGCAGTTCTTC.

This chain connects TRBV3-1 (or the pseudogene TRBV3-2) to TRBJ1-2; D is unclear. Germline CDR1 reads LGHDT; CDR2 reads YNNKEL (reference sequence). The CDR3 is 15 residues long. Trimming removed 1 base from V and 4 bases from J, with 13 bases in between. CDR3 bases: TGTGCCAGCAGCCAAGGATGGTCCAGTCCCTATGGCTACACCTTC. Translating gives CASSQGWSSPYGYTF.

The V call is TRBV7-8, the J call TRBJ2-1; perhaps TRBD2 as D (6 bases). The V gene's germline CDR1 is SGHVS and CDR2 FQNEAQ. Trimming took 4 bases from V and 9 from J, leaving 19 bases between them. The CDR3 is 15 amino acids. The CDR3 protein is CASSSGRRGYGEQFF. DNA of the CDR3: TGTGCCAGCAGCTCGGGAAGGCGGGGTTATGGTGAGCAGTTCTTC.

The sample holds a few counts of this clone. The chain is built from TRBV5-1 and TRBJ2-1; TRBD1 aligns across 8 bases. Germline V gene lookup returns CDR1 SGHRS and CDR2 YFSETQ. The CDR3 totals 15 residues. Trimming removed 3 bases from V and 9 bases from J; junction bases left unmatched: 11. The CDR3 DNA is TGCGCCAGCAGCTCATCCGGGACAGGATCTGCTGAGCAGTTCTTC. Amino acid sequence: CASSSSGTGSAEQFF.